The rows below give T cell receptor beta chains drawn from one sample of a study of cytotoxic CD8 clonotypes in ibrutinib-treated CLL. Sequencing used immunoSEQ multiplex PCR; TCRdb keeps in-frame clones, though not all of them. The table includes 160,000 or so clones, approximately 84% detected once. Sequencing used PBMCs, obtained after 24 months of ibrutinib treatment. The receptors here all came from a human donor with chronic lymphocytic leukemia. Both conserved end residues are part of each CDR3. A D gene is named only where the DNA matches it firmly. Expanded clones are given a class, and other clones once, few, many or no size at all.

TRBJ1-1,TRBV21-1,-,-,CASSSSVPNTEAFF,TGTGCCAGCAGCAGTTCCGTACCGAACACTGAAGCTTTCTTT
TRBJ2-1,TRBV25-1,-,-,CASTLAGSGEQFF,TGTGCCAGCACCCTAGCAGGGTCGGGTGAGCAGTTCTTC
TRBJ2-7,TRBV27,-,few,CASSLGRAYEQYF,TGTGCCAGCAGTTTGGGCAGGGCCTACGAGCAGTACTTC
TRBJ1-1,TRBV5-1,TRBD1,-,CASSLGQGWDTEAFF,TGCGCCAGCAGCTTGGGACAGGGTTGGGACACTGAAGCTTTCTTT
TRBJ2-1,TRBV5-4,-,-,CASRAGTPNSYNEQFF,TGTGCCAGCAGGGCCGGGACACCAAACTCCTACAATGAGCAGTTCTTC
TRBJ1-5,TRBV11-2,-,once,CASSLSGVPNQPQHF,TGTGCCAGCAGCTTATCAGGGGTTCCCAATCAGCCCCAGCATTTT
TRBJ1-6,TRBV30,TRBD1,once,CAWMKQGISPLHF,TGTGCCTGGATGAAACAGGGGATTTCACCCCTCCACTTT
TRBJ2-7,TRBV29-1,TRBD2,-,CSGRDYQYEQYF,TGCAGCGGCCGGGACTACCAATACGAGCAGTACTTC
TRBJ2-3,TRBV29-1,-,few,CSVVWTDTQYF,TGCAGCGTAGTTTGGACAGATACGCAGTATTTT
TRBJ2-5,TRBV5-1,TRBD2,-,CASSPLLAGTQETQYF,TGCGCCAGCAGCCCCTTATTAGCGGGGACACAAGAGACCCAGTACTTC
TRBJ1-5,TRBV6-5,-,-,CASRTRDQPQHF,TGTGCCAGCAGGACGCGGGACCAGCCCCAGCATTTT
TRBJ2-7,TRBV6-6,-,-,CASSLIGSYEQYF,TGTGCCAGCAGTTTAATAGGCTCCTACGAGCAGTACTTC
TRBJ1-3,TRBV10-1,-,-,CASRARIGSSGNTIYF,TGCGCCAGCAGGGCCCGAATAGGGAGCTCTGGAAACACCATATATTTT
TRBJ2-5,TRBV5-1,TRBD1,-,CASSLVGQGAQETQYF,TGCGCCAGCAGCTTGGTTGGACAGGGGGCGCAAGAGACCCAGTACTTC
TRBJ2-1,TRBV28,TRBD2,few,CASSYGGRRKEQFF,TGTGCCAGCAGTTACGGCGGGAGGAGGAAGGAGCAGTTCTTC
TRBJ1-2,TRBV30,-,-,CAWSVDGNYGYTF,TGTGCCTGGAGTGTGGACGGGAACTATGGCTACACCTTC
TRBJ1-1,TRBV4-3,-,-,CASSQGTQSVMNTEAFF,TGCGCCAGCAGCCAGGGCACGCAGAGCGTAATGAACACTGAAGCTTTCTTT
TRBJ1-2,TRBV6-1,-,-,CASSEGNYGYTF,TGTGCCAGCAGTGAAGGAAACTATGGCTACACCTTC
TRBJ1-2,TRBV10-3,-,-,CAISNTLERGYTF,TGTGCCATCAGCAATACACTCGAGCGGGGCTACACCTTC
TRBJ2-7,TRBV6-1,-,-,CASSETHTSSYEQYF,TGTGCCAGCAGTGAAACCCATACTAGCTCCTACGAGCAGTACTTC
TRBJ1-1,TRBV18,TRBD1,-,CASSGQGSFAEAFF,TGTGCCAGCTCAGGACAGGGCAGTTTCGCTGAAGCTTTCTTT
TRBJ1-1,TRBV18,TRBD1,-,CASSTLGQGKLGVTEAFF,TGTGCCAGCTCGACCTTGGGACAGGGGAAATTGGGAGTCACTGAAGCTTTCTTT
TRBJ2-3,TRBV7-3,TRBD2,-,CASSSGLAGRDTQYF,TGTGCCAGCAGCTCCGGACTAGCGGGGAGGGATACGCAGTATTTT
TRBJ1-2,TRBV7-3,-,-,CASSLIEPGEGGYTF,TGTGCCAGCAGCTTAATTGAGCCAGGGGAGGGTGGCTACACCTTC
TRBJ2-2,TRBV19,TRBD2,once,CASRLAGVNTGELFF,TGTGCCAGTAGACTAGCGGGAGTGAACACCGGGGAGCTGTTTTTT
TRBJ1-3,TRBV9,-,-,CASSVASRQFSGNTIYF,TGTGCCAGCAGCGTAGCAAGTAGACAGTTCTCTGGAAACACCATATATTTT
TRBJ2-7,TRBV9,-,-,CASSVEQASYEQYF,TGTGCCAGCAGCGTAGAACAGGCAAGCTACGAGCAGTACTTC
TRBJ1-4,TRBV6-1,-,-,CASSPRKGPGEKLFF,TGTGCCAGCAGTCCCAGGAAAGGGCCGGGCGAAAAACTGTTTTTT
TRBJ2-2,TRBV6-5,TRBD2,-,CASSYSAGGRPGELFF,TGTGCCAGCAGTTACTCAGCGGGGGGACGTCCCGGGGAGCTGTTTTTT